This T cell receptor beta chain was sequenced during a study of blood T cell repertoires in COVID-19 (dated by TCRdb to 2020 to 2022). At the level of the whole study: Samples covering the acute and convalescent phases of COVID-19 were provided by collaborators in the United States, Italy and Spain. Sample metadata almost always included a de-identified subject ID, COVID-19 status, age in years and sex. The dataset comprised deeply sampled blood TCRbeta repertoires from subjects exposed to, actively infected with, or recovered from COVID-19. A freely available public database, intended as a resource for researchers studying the immune response to SARS-CoV-2, is where the repertoires were released. The prospective study material was composed of cDNA or gDNA derived from T cells, B-cell-depleted T cells, or PBMCs. Samples were obtained from the ongoing ImmuneRACE study (first 160 participants) and from 950 to 1,500 subjects provided by 6 global collaborators. Where available, HLA class I and class II types were obtained from metadata supplied by the sample provider rather than from assay-based typing.

Samples from volunteer blood donors who had recovered from COVID-19 were contributed by a second Seattle source. The collaborating institutions used their own protocols to collect whole blood in K2EDTA tubes. For TCRbeta analysis, collaborators shipped samples in one of three forms: frozen whole blood, isolated PBMCs, or DNA extracted from either of those sample types. Beyond this particular receptor, the publication reports: Clinical and demographic metadata were provided uncurated, with the amount varying by source and participant.

TCRbeta CDR3 regions were amplified from genomic DNA by means of the immunoSEQ Assay, a bias-controlled multiplex PCR. The original methods were these. The number of nucleated cells in each sample was estimated by amplification of reference gene primers within the assay. Sequence reads were collapsed and filtered to measure the absolute abundance of every unique TCRbeta CDR3 rearrangement. For each sample, productive Simpson clonality was calculated as the square root of Simpson's diversity index over productive rearrangements. Imported from immuneACCESS, the table was reduced by TCRdb to in-frame sequences with V and J called. These copies leave out some clones; in studies compared against another copy, an unresolved V gene accounts for under half, and the cause of the remainder is not known. The V and J calls and clone size come from that table; D and trimming were worked out from the DNA. This sample has 200,000 to 300,000 clones in its table, and less than 90% of those were observed once. In total, the top ten clones hold under 4.5% of the sample.

V is trimmed back by 3 bases and J by 10 bases, and the junction contains 8 bases that no gene match accounts for. Counted from cysteine to phenylalanine, this CDR3 has 13 amino acids. Just CDR3 DNA is preserved here, 39 bases in frame from base 1. CDR1 LGHDT and CDR2 YNNKEL were looked up in the germline V gene (reference sequence). Notes on this clone: Which antigen it targets is not known. Per-base quality was not reported, and no clone a single base away is much larger than it.

The V and J segments used are TRBV3-1 (or the pseudogene TRBV3-2) and TRBJ2-5, and TRBD1 aligns with 7 junction nucleotides. The receptor's source is a man in his sixties who had recovered from COVID-19. The sample comprised peripheral blood. The CDR3 protein is CASSQNPGQHQYF. The DNA sequence follows: TGTGCCAGCAGCCAGAACCCGGGACAGCACCAGTACTTC.